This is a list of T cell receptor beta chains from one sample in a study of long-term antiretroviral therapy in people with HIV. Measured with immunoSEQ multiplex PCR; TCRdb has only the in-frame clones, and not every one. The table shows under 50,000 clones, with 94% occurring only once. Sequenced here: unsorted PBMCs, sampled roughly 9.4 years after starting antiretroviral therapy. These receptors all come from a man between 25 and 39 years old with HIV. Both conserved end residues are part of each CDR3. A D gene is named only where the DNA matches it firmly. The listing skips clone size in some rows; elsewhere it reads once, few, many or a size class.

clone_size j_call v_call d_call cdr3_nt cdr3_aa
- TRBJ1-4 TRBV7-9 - TGTGCCAGCAGCTTTCCCAGGCGGTTAGGAAGTGAAAAACTGTTTTTT CASSFPRRLGSEKLFF
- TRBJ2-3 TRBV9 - TGTGCCAGCAGCTGGTCCGGGGGGCTGTCAGATACGCAGTATTTT CASSWSGGLSDTQYF
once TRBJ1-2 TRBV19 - TGTGCCAGTAGTAAAGCCCGGGACGCCCCTGACTATGGCTACACCTTC CASSKARDAPDYGYTF
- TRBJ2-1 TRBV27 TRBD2 TGTGCCAGCAGTCCTCTAGCGGGACCAAGGGGAAATGAGCAGTTCTTC CASSPLAGPRGNEQFF
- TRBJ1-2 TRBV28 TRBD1 TGTGCCAGCAGTAACCCGGACAGGTCGCATGGCTACACCTTC CASSNPDRSHGYTF
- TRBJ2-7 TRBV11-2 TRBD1 TGTGCCAGCAGCTTAGGGACAGGGGTCGGGTACGAGCAGTACTTC CASSLGTGVGYEQYF
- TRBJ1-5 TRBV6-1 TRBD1 TGTGCCAGCAGTCCGGGACAGGCGTATCAGCCCCAGCATTTT CASSPGQAYQPQHF
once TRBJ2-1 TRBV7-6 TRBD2 TGTGCCAGCAGCTTTCGGACTAGCGGATCCTACAATGAGCAGTTCTTC CASSFRTSGSYNEQFF
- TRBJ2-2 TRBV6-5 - TGTGCCAGCAGTTTACCCGGGGCCGACACCGGGGAGCTGTTTTTT CASSLPGADTGELFF
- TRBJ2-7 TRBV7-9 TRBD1 TGTGCCAGCAGCTTAGCTGGACAGGGGTCCTACGAGCAGTACTTC CASSLAGQGSYEQYF
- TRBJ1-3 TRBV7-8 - TGTGCCAGCAGCCAAAGAAACACCATATATTTT CASSQRNTIYF
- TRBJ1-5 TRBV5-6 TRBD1 TGTGCCAGCAGCTACCGGGACAGGGTCCATCAGCCCCAGCATTTT CASSYRDRVHQPQHF
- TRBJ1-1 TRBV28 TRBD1 TGTGCCAGCAGCGACGGACAGGCGACCACTGAAGCTTTCTTT CASSDGQATTEAFF
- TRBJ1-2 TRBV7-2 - TGTGCCAGCAGCTCCTACGGGGGTGGCTACACCTTC CASSSYGGGYTF
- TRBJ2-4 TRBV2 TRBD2 TGTGCCAGCAGTGACCCCGGTCGAGCGGGGGACCTCATTAACATTCAGTACTTC CASSDPGRAGDLINIQYF
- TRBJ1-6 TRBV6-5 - TGTGCCAGCAGTGGACGCCGGGCCCAAAATTCACCCCTCCACTTT CASSGRRAQNSPLHF
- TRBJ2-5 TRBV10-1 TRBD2 TGCGCCAGCAGTTGCCCTAGCGGGATAAGGGAGACCCAGTACTTC CASSCPSGIRETQYF
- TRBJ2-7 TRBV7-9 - TGTGCCAGCAGCATCTCAGGGGACACGTACGAGCAGTACTTC CASSISGDTYEQYF
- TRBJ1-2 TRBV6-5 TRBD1 TGTGCCAGCAGTTCTATGACAGGGCCCTATGGCTACACCTTC CASSSMTGPYGYTF
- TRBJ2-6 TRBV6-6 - TGTGCCAGCAGCCCAGCTGGGGCCAACGTCCTGACTTTC CASSPAGANVLTF
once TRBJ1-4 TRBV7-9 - TGTGCCAGCAGCCTCGGCAGGGTTTCGGATGAAAAACTGTTTTTT CASSLGRVSDEKLFF
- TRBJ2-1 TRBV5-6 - TGTGCCAGCAGCTTAGGGGGGGACAATGAGCAGTTCTTC CASSLGGDNEQFF
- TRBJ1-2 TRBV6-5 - TGTGCCAGCAGTTACTGGGGGTCTGGTGGCTACACCTTC CASSYWGSGGYTF
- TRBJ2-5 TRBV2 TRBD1 TGTGCCAGCAGCGGCCCCGCGGAGACAGGGGTTGAGACCCAGTACTTC CASSGPAETGVETQYF
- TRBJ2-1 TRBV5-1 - TGCGCCAGCAGCCTCGGACCCCACAATGAGCAGTTCTTC CASSLGPHNEQFF
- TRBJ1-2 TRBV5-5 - TGTGCCAGCAGTCGCCTGCTGTCAGGCCCTGGCCCAGACTATGGCTACACCTTC CASSRLLSGPGPDYGYTF
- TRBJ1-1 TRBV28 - TGTGCCAGCAGCGCGCCTACTAACACTGAAGCTTTCTTT CASSAPTNTEAFF
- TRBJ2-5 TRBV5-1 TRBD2 TGCGCCAGCAGCTTGACGGGGGGGCCGGAGGAGACCCAGTACTTC CASSLTGGPEETQYF
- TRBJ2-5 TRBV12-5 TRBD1 TGTGCTAGTGGTTTACCGACAGGGTACGAAGAGACCCAGTACTTC CASGLPTGYEETQYF
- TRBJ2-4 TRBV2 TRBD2 TGTGCCAGCACTTTCAGGGAGGGAACCAAAAACATTCAGTACTTC CASTFREGTKNIQYF
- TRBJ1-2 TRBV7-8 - TGTGCCAGCAGCTTGGACAGTAACTATGGCTACACCTTC CASSLDSNYGYTF
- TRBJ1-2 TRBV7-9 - TGTGCCAGCAGCTTAAGGGGGATCGGTGGCTACACCTTC CASSLRGIGGYTF
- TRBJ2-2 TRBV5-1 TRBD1 TGCGCCAGCAGCTTGTTGGGACAGGCAAGGAGGAACACCGGGGAGCTGTTTTTT CASSLLGQARRNTGELFF
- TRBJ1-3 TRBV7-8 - TGTGCAGCTGGAAACACCATATATTTT CAAGNTIYF
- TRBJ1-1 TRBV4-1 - TGCGCCAGCAGCCAAGATCGGGGTCCGAACACTGAAGCTTTCTTT CASSQDRGPNTEAFF
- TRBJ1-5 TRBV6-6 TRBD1 TGTGCCAGCAGTTACCGGGACAGGGACAATCAGCCCCAGCATTTT CASSYRDRDNQPQHF
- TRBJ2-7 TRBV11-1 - TGTGCCAGCAGCCCCCAATCCGACGAGCAGTACTTC CASSPQSDEQYF
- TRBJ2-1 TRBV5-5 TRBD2 TGTGCCAGCTCCACTAGCGTAGACTACAATGAGCAGTTCTTC CASSTSVDYNEQFF
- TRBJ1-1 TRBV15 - TGTGCCACCAGCAGAGAAACGGTAGGGACTGAAGCTTTCTTT CATSRETVGTEAFF
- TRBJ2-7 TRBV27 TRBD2 TGTGCCAGCAGTTCCCAGGGACTAGCGGGGGGGCCGTCCTACGAGCAGTACTTC CASSSQGLAGGPSYEQYF
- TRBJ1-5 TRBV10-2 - TGCGCCAGCACTAAGGTGGGCTATCAGCCCCAGCATTTT CASTKVGYQPQHF
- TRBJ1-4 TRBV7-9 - TGTGCCAGCAGCTTCGCAGGGGTAGGCGGCCCTAAACTGTTTTTT CASSFAGVGGPKLFF
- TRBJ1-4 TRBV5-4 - TGTGCCAGCAGCTTGAGAGGAGAAAAACTGTTTTTT CASSLRGEKLFF
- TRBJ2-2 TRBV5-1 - TGCGCCAGCAGCTTGGGGTCATACCATAACACCGGGGAGCTGTTTTTT CASSLGSYHNTGELFF
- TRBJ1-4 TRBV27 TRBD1 TGTGCCAGCAGCCCCAGGGGGCGAGGGGGTGAAAAACTGTTTTTT CASSPRGRGGEKLFF
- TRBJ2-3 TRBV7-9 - TGTGCCAGCAGCTTAGACGGGGACCTCACAGATACGCAGTATTTT CASSLDGDLTDTQYF
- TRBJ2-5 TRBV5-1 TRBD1 TGCGCCAGCAGCTTGGGGACAGGGGACAGGTTCCAAGAGACCCAGTACTTC CASSLGTGDRFQETQYF
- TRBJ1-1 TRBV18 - TGTGCCAGCTCACCACAGGATGTGAACACTGAAGCTTTCTTT CASSPQDVNTEAFF
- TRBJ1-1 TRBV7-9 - TGTGCCAGCAGCCCGTTTAACACTGAAGCTTTCTTT CASSPFNTEAFF
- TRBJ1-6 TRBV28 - TGTGCCAGCAGATCCGTGGGGGTCTATAATTCACCCCTCCACTTT CASRSVGVYNSPLHF
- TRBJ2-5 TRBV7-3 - TGTGCCAGCAGCCCGGGGGACAGTTTGAAGGAGACCCAGTACTTC CASSPGDSLKETQYF
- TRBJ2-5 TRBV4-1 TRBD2 TGCGCCAGCAGCCCCTCCCCAGCGGGGGGAGGGGAGACCCAGTACTTC CASSPSPAGGGETQYF
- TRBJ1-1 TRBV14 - TGTGCCAGCAGTAGCAGTAACACTGAAGCTTTCTTT CASSSSNTEAFF
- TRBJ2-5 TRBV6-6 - TGTGCCAGCAGTTACTCGGGCGGCCAAGAGACCCAGTACTTC CASSYSGGQETQYF
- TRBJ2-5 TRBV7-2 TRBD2 TGTGCCAGCAGCTTGGTAGCGGGGGCCACAGAGACCCAGTACTTC CASSLVAGATETQYF
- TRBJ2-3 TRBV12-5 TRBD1 TGTGCTAGTGGACCCGGACAGGGGGCGATAGATACGCAGTATTTT CASGPGQGAIDTQYF